A single T cell receptor beta chain is shown here with its context. In the original processing: For nucleated cells, counts were estimated from reference gene primer amplification. Assay used: immunoSEQ multiplex PCR; TCRdb lists only in-frame clones, some missing. That table gives V, J and clone size, and the DNA gave D and trimming. The table has 100,000 to 150,000 clones, 85% to 90% seen once; the top ten hold over 2%. These data are taken from a study of blood T cell repertoires in COVID-19. Study in general: Whether acute or convalescent, the COVID-19 samples came from the United States, Italy and Spain. Nucleic acid was either cDNA or gDNA, and it came from T cells, B-cell-depleted T cells, or PBMCs.

There are 16 residues in the CDR3. Per the germline V gene, CDR1 is SEHNR and CDR2 is FQNEAQ (reference sequence). With V trimmed by 5 bases and J by 6 bases, 11 bases remained unmatched. The source is a middle-aged man with active COVID-19. The chain carries TRBV7-9 and TRBJ1-2; 11 bases are a match to TRBD1. Material for sequencing was peripheral blood. The CDR3 bases are TGTGCCAGCAGCAATGGAAGGACAGGGGGCGTCCATGGCTACACCTTC. As protein: CASSNGRTGGVHGYTF.